This TCR beta chain comes out of a study of CD8 T cells in Susac syndrome. An amount of RNA that ranged from roughly 0.45 to 1 ug was reverse transcribed with random hexamers. With immunoSEQ multiplex PCR, TCR beta CDR3 was amplified across 54 Vbeta and 13 Jbeta. TCRdb redid the calling of the immunoSEQ multiplex PCR reads with MiXCR, one entry per CDR3 protein. The table lists 90,000 to 150,000 distinct CDR3 sequences, 94% of them singletons. Study observations and caveats: The study conceded that its TCR sequencing and HLA analysis involved relatively few individuals.

Healthy donors served as the controls. They were matched for age and sex. The CD8+ and CD4+ T cells were isolated magnetically using a negative isolation approach, whereas the TEMRA cells were enriched by FACS. Comments on this clonotype: As yet, its antigen is unknown.

V gave up 2 bases and J gave up 6 bases, with 11 bases separating them. Germline assignment: CDR1 LGHDT and CDR2 YNNKEL (reference sequence). The CDR3 is 14 amino acids. Source material: CD4+ T cells from PBMCs. The TCR sequence derives from a human donor in good health. The rearrangement uses TRBV3-1 and TRBJ1-5; tentative D call: TRBD1 (6 bases). CDR3: CASSQIQGSQPQHF. In DNA, the CDR3 is TGTGCCAGCAGCCAAATACAGGGTAGTCAGCCCCAGCATTTT.